A selection of T cell receptor beta chains follows, all from one sample in a study of regulatory T cells in long-lasting Graves disease. MiXCR was run by TCRdb on the multiplex PCR reads, yielding one entry per CDR3 protein. Among fewer than 650,000 distinct CDR3 sequences listed, 15% to 20% were seen once. These data are also associated with another study on T cells in Graves' hyperthyroidism and ophthalmopathy.

Here the sequenced sample was peripheral blood mononuclear cells (PBMCs), taken at new diagnosis, from a patient treated with antithyroid drugs. Receptors were obtained from a woman aged 25-40 years with Graves disease. Both conserved end residues are part of each CDR3. D genes are given only for firm matches. Clone size is shown for a subset of rows, as once, few, many or a class of expanded clone.

>TRBV2|many|-|TRBJ1-2
TGTGCCAGCAGATGGGACGATGCGTTCGATGGCTACACCTTC
CASRWDDAFDGYTF
>TRBV10-1|-|TRBD2|TRBJ2-1
TGCGCCAGCAGACTGACTAGCGGGAGTGAGCAGTTCTTC
CASRLTSGSEQFF
>TRBV18|-|-|TRBJ2-3
TGTGCCAGCTCACCAGAGGTTACCGGGATGTTCACAGATACGCAGTATTTT
CASSPEVTGMFTDTQYF
>TRBV30|-|-|TRBJ1-1
TGTGCTTGCGGGGGGGGCATCACGGCTTTCTTT
CACGGGITAFF
>TRBV7-3|few|TRBD1|TRBJ2-7
TGTGCCAGCAGCCGCGGGGGGACAGGGGGTTCCTACGAGCAGTACTTC
CASSRGGTGGSYEQYF
>TRBV6-2/TRBV6-3|-|-|TRBJ2-7
TGTGCCAGCAGTTACCCCCTGGCGGGGACCTACGAGCAGTACTTC
CASSYPLAGTYEQYF
>TRBV13|-|-|TRBJ1-1
TGTGCCAGGTTTGTAGGGGGAAGATACACTGAAGCTTTCTTT
CARFVGGRYTEAFF
>TRBV5-1|few|-|TRBJ1-1
TGCGCCAGCAGCCCTTCGACACCGAACACTGAAGCTTTCTTT
CASSPSTPNTEAFF
>TRBV7-2|many|-|TRBJ2-5
TGTGCCAGCAGCTTAACCAGCCTAGAGACCCAGTACTTC
CASSLTSLETQYF
>TRBV7-9|few|-|TRBJ2-1
TGTGCCAGCAGCCCCCGCTACCACCTCTACAATGAGCAGTTCTTC
CASSPRYHLYNEQFF
>TRBV20-1|-|TRBD1|TRBJ1-4
TGCAGTACGAGCCGGGACAGACTCAATGAAAAACTGTTTTTT
CSTSRDRLNEKLFF
>TRBV20-1|many|-|TRBJ1-6
TGCAGTGCTAGTCAGAGTAATTCACCCCTCCACTTT
CSASQSNSPLHF
>TRBV29-1|-|TRBD1|TRBJ1-6
TGCAGCGTCCGACAGGGCAGCTCACCCCTCCACTTT
CSVRQGSSPLHF
>TRBV7-2|many|TRBD1|TRBJ2-1
TGTGCCAGCAGCTCCCAGACAGGGGGCCACTACAATGAGCAGTTCTTC
CASSSQTGGHYNEQFF
>TRBV27|-|-|TRBJ2-3
TGTGCCAGCAGTTGGGCGGGGATAGATACGCAGTATTTT
CASSWAGIDTQYF
>TRBV7-2|few|TRBD1|TRBJ1-4
TGTGCCAGCAGCCAGAGGTTTGGGGACAGCGATAATGAAAAACTGTTTTTT
CASSQRFGDSDNEKLFF
>TRBV3-1|many|-|TRBJ2-3
TGTGCCAGCAGCCAAGACAAATTGCGGGACAAGCGCGATACGCAGTATTTT
CASSQDKLRDKRDTQYF
>TRBV20-1|few|TRBD1|TRBJ2-5
TGCAGTGCTAGATCATCTCGGGACAGGAGGGAGACCCAGTACTTC
CSARSSRDRRETQYF
>TRBV28|-|-|TRBJ1-5
TGTGCCAGCAGTTGGGCCTACAGGGTTAGCAATCAGCCCCAGCATTTT
CASSWAYRVSNQPQHF
>TRBV6-1|many|-|TRBJ1-4
TGTGCCAGCAGTGAAGTGGGGAGTGGTGAAAAACTGTTTTTT
CASSEVGSGEKLFF